The subject of this entry is one T cell receptor (beta chain). The data were taken from a study of blood T cell repertoires in COVID-19. In the source study's methods: Nucleated cell number was recorded as an estimate derived from reference gene primer amplification. TCRdb's copy holds only in-frame clones and misses some; the assay was immunoSEQ multiplex PCR. D and trimming come from the DNA, and the V and J calls and clone size come from that table. The sample consists of 110,000 or so clones, 80% of them appearing once. Trimming cost V 4 bases and J 9 bases; bases outside gene matches: 6. The CDR3 has 14 amino acids. Germline-derived CDR1 and CDR2 are KGHSY and FQNENV.

The rearrangement links TRBV16 to TRBJ1-6; 7 positions match TRBD1. This clonotype originated in a human donor in a cohort sampled during active or convalescent COVID-19. The source material was peripheral blood. CDR3 loop: CASSPQGVGSPLHF. The CDR3 coding sequence is TGTGCCAGCAGCCCGCAGGGGGTCGGTTCACCCCTCCACTTT.